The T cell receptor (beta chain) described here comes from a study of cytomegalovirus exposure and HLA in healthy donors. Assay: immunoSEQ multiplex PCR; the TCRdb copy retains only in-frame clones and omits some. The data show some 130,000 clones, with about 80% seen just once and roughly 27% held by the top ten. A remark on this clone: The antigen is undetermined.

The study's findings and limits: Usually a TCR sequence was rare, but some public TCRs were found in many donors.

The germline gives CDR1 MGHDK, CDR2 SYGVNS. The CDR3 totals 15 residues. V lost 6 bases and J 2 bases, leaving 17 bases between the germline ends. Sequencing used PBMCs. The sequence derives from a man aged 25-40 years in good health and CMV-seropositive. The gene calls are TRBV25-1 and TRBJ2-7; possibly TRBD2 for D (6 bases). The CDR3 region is CASSPWGDGTYEQYF. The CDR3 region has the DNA TGTGCCAGCAGCCCTTGGGGGGACGGCACCTACGAGCAGTACTTC.